This paragraph reports one TCR beta chain. This sample was included in a study of T cells in Graves' hyperthyroidism and ophthalmopathy. Amplified TCR beta CDR3 regions derived from RNA transcripts. The primer set for the first-round RT-PCR of the TCR CDR3 was HTBI. TCRdb fed the multiplex PCR reads into MiXCR, producing one record per CDR3 protein. The repertoire consists of some 400,000 distinct CDR3 sequences, with 13% occurring once and the leading ten covering around 20%. The sequenced sample consisted of blood. The receptor's source is a man between 25 and 39 years old with Graves' hyperthyroidism that later progressed to Graves' ophthalmopathy.

The CDR3 is CSARSTGFLNTIYF. As DNA, the CDR3 is TGCAGTGCTAGATCGACAGGGTTCTTAAACACCATATATTTT. The rearrangement joins TRBV20-1 to TRBJ1-3; TRBD1 matches at 7 bases. Germline V gives CDR1 DFQATT, CDR2 SNEGSKA (reference sequence). This CDR3 has 14 amino acids. J gave up 6 bases and V 2 bases, and 7 bases lay outside the gene matches.